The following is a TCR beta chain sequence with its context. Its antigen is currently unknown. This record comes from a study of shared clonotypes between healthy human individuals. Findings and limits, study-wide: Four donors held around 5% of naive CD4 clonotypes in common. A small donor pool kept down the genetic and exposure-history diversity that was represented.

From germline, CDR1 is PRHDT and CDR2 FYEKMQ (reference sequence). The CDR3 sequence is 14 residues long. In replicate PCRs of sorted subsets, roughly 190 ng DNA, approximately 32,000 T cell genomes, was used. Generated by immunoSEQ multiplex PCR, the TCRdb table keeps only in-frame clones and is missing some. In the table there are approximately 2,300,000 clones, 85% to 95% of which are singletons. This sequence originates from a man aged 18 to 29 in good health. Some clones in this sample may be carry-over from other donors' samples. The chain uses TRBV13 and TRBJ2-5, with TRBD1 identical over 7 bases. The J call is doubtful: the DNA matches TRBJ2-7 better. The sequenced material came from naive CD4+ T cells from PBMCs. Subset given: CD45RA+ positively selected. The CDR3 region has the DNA TGTGCCAGCAGCCTCAGGGACAGTTCATACGAGCAGTACTTC. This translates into CASSLRDSSYEQYF.